This T cell receptor beta chain was sequenced during a study of blood T cell repertoires in COVID-19. This CDR3 comprises 12 residues. V was clipped by 2 bases and J by 1 base, with 2 bases between them. The germline gives CDR1 MGHRA, CDR2 YSYEKL. Assay: immunoSEQ multiplex PCR; the TCRdb copy retains only in-frame clones and omits some. This sample yields 120,000 to 150,000 clones, of which more than 80% are seen a single time; approximately 5% belongs to the top ten. The sample comprised peripheral blood. This clonotype originated in a human donor in a cohort sampled during active COVID-19. This chain links TRBV4-1 with TRBJ1-1, with D uncertain. The CDR3 sequence: CASSQQNTEAFF. CDR3 nucleotide sequence: TGCGCCAGCAGCCAACAGAACACTGAAGCTTTCTTT.